These 20 T cell receptor beta chains were sequenced from one sample in a study of T cell changes during pregnancy in multiple sclerosis. Using immunoSEQ multiplex PCR, the repertoire was profiled, and TCRdb retains in-frame clones only, with some absent. The sample includes about 20,000 clones, roughly nine tenths of them seen just once. The starting material was CD4+ T cells from peripheral blood mononuclear cells, obtained in the third trimester of pregnancy. The origin of the receptors is a female donor in good health, enrolled as a control in a pregnancy study.

The rearrangement uses TRBV7-6 and TRBJ2-5, with a tentative D call TRBD1 (5 bases). Near its end, the DNA agrees better with TRBJ2-7, so the J call may be wrong. The CDR3 contains 16 residues. CDR1 SGHVS and CDR2 FNYEAQ come from the germline V gene. The CDR3 protein is CASSLTAAGYSYEQYF. In DNA, the CDR3 is TGTGCCAGCAGCTTAACGGCGGCAGGGTATTCCTACGAGCAGTACTTC.

This clone is medium-sized in the sample. The V gene is TRBV4-2, the J gene TRBJ1-2, with no clear D. CDR3 length equals 15 residues. Germline lookup yields CDR1 LGHNA and CDR2 YNFKEQ. Trimming left V 0 bases short and J 4 bases short, with 12 bases between. CDR3 sequence reads: CASSQDSQSVYGYTF. The DNA for the CDR3 is TGTGCCAGCAGCCAAGACAGTCAAAGCGTCTATGGCTACACCTTC.

The V call is TRBV6-1, the J call TRBJ2-3; 11 nucleotides agree with TRBD2. The CDR3 spans 17 residues. J gave up 7 bases and V 4 bases, and 13 bases lay outside the gene matches. Germline CDR1 reads MNHNS; CDR2 reads SASEGT. The CDR3 region has the DNA TGTGCCAGCAGTGCCCCCGGCACTAGCGGGAGAATTTATACGCAGTATTTT. Translated: CASSAPGTSGRIYTQYF.

J is TRBJ1-5 and V is TRBV4-1, with D tentatively TRBD1 (6 bases). CDR3 length equals 15 residues. V shed 1 base and J shed 2 bases, with 9 bases lying between them. Germline V lookup: CDR1 MGHRA, CDR2 YSYEKL. CDR3 region: CASSQVDSRNQPQHF. DNA for the CDR3: TGCGCCAGCAGCCAAGTGGACAGCCGCAATCAGCCCCAGCATTTT.

V and J are TRBV27 and TRBJ2-5; D call uncertain. This CDR3 is built from 15 residues. CDR1 MNHEY and CDR2 SMNVEV come from the germline V gene (reference sequence). V lost 6 bases to trimming and J lost 4 bases, with 18 bases between them. The CDR3 region has the DNA TGTGCCAGCAGCCTAAGTCAAGGATGGAGAGAGACCCAGTACTTC. It translates to CASSLSQGWRETQYF.

The rearrangement uses TRBV4-2 and TRBJ1-2, with TRBD1 matching 7 bases. The CDR3 is 15 residues long. V gave up 0 bases and J gave up 8 bases; unmatched junction bases: 9. Germline values: CDR1 LGHNA, CDR2 YNFKEQ. DNA of the CDR3: TGTGCCAGCAGCCAAGAAACAGGGGATGAAAGAGGCTACACCTTC. Translated, it gives CASSQETGDERGYTF.

Note on this clone: Other DNA sequences within the sample encode an identical CDR3. CDR3 protein: CASRHDTFTEAFF. The CDR3 DNA is TGTGCCAGTAGACATGACACCTTCACTGAAGCTTTCTTT. This chain connects TRBV2 to TRBJ1-1; D remains ambiguous. The CDR3 is 13 amino acids. The germline V and J ends were trimmed by 9 bases and 4 bases, with 15 bases remaining between them. Germline V gene lookup returns CDR1 SNHLY and CDR2 FYNNEI.

This chain joins TRBV5-1 and TRBJ2-7; tentative D call: TRBD2 (6 bases). CDR3 length equals 15 residues. Trimming cost V 1 base and J 3 bases, with 14 bases left between them. CDR1 and CDR2 from the germline V gene are SGHRS and YFSETQ. In DNA, the CDR3 is TGCGCCAGCAGCTTGATCGTCGGAGGGTTCTACGAGCAGTACTTC. Its protein product is CASSLIVGGFYEQYF.

The chain has TRBV19 and TRBJ2-3; TRBD1 matches at 7 bases. CDR1 is LNHDA and CDR2 is SQIVND in the germline V gene (reference sequence). The CDR3 has 15 amino acids. V shed 7 bases, J shed 4 bases, and the junction held 11 bases outside the gene matches. The CDR3 reads CASMGAQGSADTQYF. Written as DNA, the CDR3 is TGTGCCAGTATGGGAGCACAGGGGTCGGCAGATACGCAGTATTTT.

The chain links TRBV9 to TRBJ1-6, with D hard to call. The CDR3 spans 14 residues. Trimming removed 3 bases at V and 8 bases at J, with 12 bases between. Germline V gene sequence: CDR1 SGDLS, CDR2 YYNGEE. DNA for the CDR3: TGTGCCAGCAGCGGATTGGGAGAATATTCACCCCTCCACTTT. Translation gives CASSGLGEYSPLHF. Full variable domain (remainder filled in from reference TRBV9 and TRBJ1-6): DSGVTQTPKHLITATGQRVTLRCSPRSGDLSVYWYQQSLDQGLQFLIQYYNGEERAKGNILERFSAQQFPDLHSELNLSSLELGDSALYFCASSGLGEYSPLHFGNGTRLTVT.

This clone was detected only once. In nucleotides, the CDR3 is TGTGCCAGCAGTTTAAGCGGACAGGGGTATTCACCCCTCCACTTT. Amino acid sequence: CASSLSGQGYSPLHF. V and J are TRBV27 and TRBJ1-6; 9 bases are a match to TRBD1. Unmatched junction bases numbered 4, after V lost 2 bases and J lost 8 bases. Per the germline V gene, CDR1 is MNHEY and CDR2 is SMNVEV (reference sequence). This CDR3 comprises 15 residues.

The rearrangement joins TRBV29-1 to TRBJ2-5; 10 nucleotides agree with TRBD1. The germline gives CDR1 SQVTM, CDR2 ANQGSEA. The CDR3 loop spans 12 amino acids. The CDR3: CTGTGAEEVQYF. As DNA, the CDR3 is TGCACCGGGACAGGGGCGGAGGAGGTCCAGTACTTC. The entire variable domain, with the rest obtained from reference TRBV29-1 and TRBJ2-5, is as follows: SAVISQKPSRDICQRGTSLTIQCQVDSQVTMMFWYRQQPGQSLTLIATANQGSEATYESGFVIDKFPISRPNLTFSTLTVSNMSPEDSSIYLCTGTGAEEVQYFGPGTRLLVL.

The rearrangement links TRBV7-3 to TRBJ2-1; 7 nucleotides line up with TRBD1. The germline CDR1 and CDR2 sequences are SGHTA and FQGTGA. The CDR3 extends over 15 amino acids. V dropped 0 bases and J dropped 8; count of bases not matched to a gene: 7. The CDR3: CASSLTLTGVDEQFF. CDR3 sequence (DNA): TGTGCCAGCAGCTTAACGTTAACAGGGGTCGATGAGCAGTTCTTC.

CDR3: CASRGQGETEAFF. CDR3 coding DNA: TGTGCCAGCAGGGGACAGGGAGAAACTGAAGCTTTCTTT. The chain employs TRBV28 and TRBJ1-1; 9 bases are shared with TRBD1. The CDR3 is 13 amino acids. The V gene's germline CDR1 is MDHEN and CDR2 SYDVKM. The ends lost 6 bases at V and 5 bases at J; junction bases unmatched: 4. Using reference TRBV28 and TRBJ1-1 for the parts outside the CDR3, the full variable domain is DVKVTQSSRYLVKRTGEKVFLECVQDMDHENMFWYRQDPGLGLRLIYFSYDVKMKEKGDIPEGYSVSREKKERFSLILESASTNQTSMYLCASRGQGETEAFFGQGTRLTVV.

Only one count was recorded for this clone. The rearrangement joins TRBV6-4 to TRBJ2-2, with 11 bases fitting TRBD2. Germline trimming cut 6 bases from V and 0 bases from J; bases unmatched to any gene: 9. The germline V gene encodes CDR1 MRHNA and CDR2 SNTAGT. The CDR3 totals 18 residues. CDR3 nucleotide sequence: TGTGCCAGCAGCCCACGACTAGCGGGGTTCGCGAACACCGGGGAGCTGTTTTTT. This encodes CASSPRLAGFANTGELFF.

This clone was observed once. The chain is built from TRBV7-2 and TRBJ1-3; a weak D match, TRBD1 (5 bases). Germline V CDR1 and CDR2: SGHTA, FQGNSA. V was clipped by 0 bases and J by 4 bases, with 10 bases between them. CDR3 length: 15 residues. CDR3 in amino acids: CASSLAPGPGNTIYF. The CDR3 coding sequence is TGTGCCAGCAGCTTAGCGCCAGGGCCCGGAAACACCATATATTTT.

This rearrangement joins TRBV7-8 to TRBJ2-6; no clear D. Germline CDR1 reads SGHVS; CDR2 reads FQNEAQ. The V and J ends lost 5 bases and 0 bases respectively, with 14 bases between them. This CDR3 spans 17 amino acids. In nucleotides, the CDR3 is TGTGCCAGCAGCCTCCCCCGGAGATTCTCTGGGGCCAACGTCCTGACTTTC. It translates to CASSLPRRFSGANVLTF.

J is TRBJ2-3 and V is TRBV11-2, with 9 bases lining up with TRBD1. There are 17 residues in the CDR3. Germline CDR1 reads SGHAT; CDR2 reads FQNNGV. The V gene end was trimmed by 5 bases and the J gene end by 0 bases; junction bases not matched to a gene: 9. CDR3 amino acids: CASSPAGTGSSTDTQYF. As DNA, the CDR3 is TGTGCCAGCAGCCCAGCCGGGACAGGGTCTAGCACAGATACGCAGTATTTT.

The J gene is TRBJ1-5, the V gene TRBV6-1; 11 bases are a match to TRBD1. The CDR3 consists of 16 residues. The germline V gene encodes CDR1 MNHNS and CDR2 SASEGT. The V segment lost 3 bases and the J segment 9 bases; nucleotides outside the gene matches: 10. The CDR3 spells CASSDWTGGSSRPQHF. The CDR3 region has the DNA TGTGCCAGCAGTGACTGGACAGGGGGCTCGAGTCGGCCCCAGCATTTT.

The V and J genes are TRBV7-6 and TRBJ1-3; possibly TRBD1 for D (5 bases). The CDR3 is made up of 16 amino acids. The V gene's germline CDR1 is SGHVS and CDR2 FNYEAQ. V was cut by 2 bases and J by 2 bases, with 13 bases left in between. The DNA of the CDR3 is TGTGCCAGCAGCTTAAATGGCGCAGGGACTGGAAACACCATATATTTT. It translates to CASSLNGAGTGNTIYF.